This TCR beta chain was obtained from a study of T cell responses to AZD1222 COVID-19 vaccine. General study points: Targets within unmutated variant regions were reportedly found for nearly half of spike-specific TCRs.

TCRdb keeps only in-frame clones here, not all; method: immunoSEQ multiplex PCR. The sample includes 100,000 to 120,000 clones, roughly 93% of them seen just once. Germline values: CDR1 KGHSH, CDR2 LQKENI. The CDR3 runs to 16 residues. V dropped 0 bases and J dropped 2 bases, with 10 bases sitting between them. This clone has just a few counts. Antigen specificity is unknown. The clonotype comes from an adult who received the AZD1222 COVID-19 vaccine. The material sequenced was peripheral blood, taken 28 days after the second AZD1222 dose. The rearrangement links TRBV18 to TRBJ2-2, with D possibly being TRBD1 or TRBD2 (6 bases each). CDR3 loop: CASSPPTGGNTGELFF. DNA for the CDR3: TGTGCCAGCTCACCACCGACCGGGGGCAACACCGGGGAGCTGTTTTTT.